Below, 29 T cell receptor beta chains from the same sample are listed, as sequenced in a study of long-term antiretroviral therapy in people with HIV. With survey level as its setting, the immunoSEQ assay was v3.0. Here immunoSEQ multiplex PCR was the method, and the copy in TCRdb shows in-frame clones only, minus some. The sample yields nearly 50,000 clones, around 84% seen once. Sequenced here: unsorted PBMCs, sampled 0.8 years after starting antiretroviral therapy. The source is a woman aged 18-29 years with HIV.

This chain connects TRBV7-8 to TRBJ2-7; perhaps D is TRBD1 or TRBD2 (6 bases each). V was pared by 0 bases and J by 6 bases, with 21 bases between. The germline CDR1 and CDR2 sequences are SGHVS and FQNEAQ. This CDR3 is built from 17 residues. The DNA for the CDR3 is TGTGCCAGCAGCTTAGCGCTCGGGGGCCCTCCACGGTCCGAGCAGTACTTC. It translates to CASSLALGGPPRSEQYF.

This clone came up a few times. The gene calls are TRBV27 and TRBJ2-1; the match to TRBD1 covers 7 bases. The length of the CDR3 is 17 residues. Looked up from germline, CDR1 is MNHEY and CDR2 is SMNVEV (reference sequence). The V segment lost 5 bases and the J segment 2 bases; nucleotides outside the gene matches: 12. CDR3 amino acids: CASSIGTATIAYNEQFF. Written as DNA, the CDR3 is TGTGCCAGCAGTATAGGGACAGCTACGATAGCCTACAATGAGCAGTTCTTC.

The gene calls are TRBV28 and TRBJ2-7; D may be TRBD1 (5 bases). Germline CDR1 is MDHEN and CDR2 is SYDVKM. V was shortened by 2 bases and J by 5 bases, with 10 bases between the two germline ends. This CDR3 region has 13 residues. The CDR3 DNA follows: TGTGCCAGCAGTTTAATAGGGGTCCACGAGCAGTACTTC. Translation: CASSLIGVHEQYF.

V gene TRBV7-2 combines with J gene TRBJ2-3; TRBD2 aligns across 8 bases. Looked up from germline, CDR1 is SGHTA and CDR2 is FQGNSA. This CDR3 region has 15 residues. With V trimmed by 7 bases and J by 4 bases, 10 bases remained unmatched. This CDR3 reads CASIPAGEFADTQYF. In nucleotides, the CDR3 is TGTGCCAGCATCCCAGCGGGAGAATTTGCAGATACGCAGTATTTT.

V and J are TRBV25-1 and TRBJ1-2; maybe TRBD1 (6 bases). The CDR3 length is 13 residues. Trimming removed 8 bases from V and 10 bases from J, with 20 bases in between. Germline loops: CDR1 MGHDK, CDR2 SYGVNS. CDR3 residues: CASRRGGEFFYTF. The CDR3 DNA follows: TGTGCCAGCCGTCGCGGGGGCGAGTTTTTCTACACCTTC.

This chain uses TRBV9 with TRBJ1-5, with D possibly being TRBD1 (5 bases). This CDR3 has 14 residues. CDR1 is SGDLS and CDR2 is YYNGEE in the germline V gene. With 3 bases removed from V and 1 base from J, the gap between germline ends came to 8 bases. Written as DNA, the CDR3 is TGTGCCAGCAGCGGGGGCGGGAGCAATCAGCCCCAGCATTTT. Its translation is CASSGGGSNQPQHF.

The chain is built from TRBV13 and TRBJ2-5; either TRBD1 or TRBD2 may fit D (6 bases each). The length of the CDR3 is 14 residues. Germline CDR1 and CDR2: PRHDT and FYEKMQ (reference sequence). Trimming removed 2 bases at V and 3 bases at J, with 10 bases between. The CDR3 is CASSLRGAEETQYF. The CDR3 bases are TGTGCCAGCAGCTTAAGGGGGGCGGAAGAGACCCAGTACTTC.

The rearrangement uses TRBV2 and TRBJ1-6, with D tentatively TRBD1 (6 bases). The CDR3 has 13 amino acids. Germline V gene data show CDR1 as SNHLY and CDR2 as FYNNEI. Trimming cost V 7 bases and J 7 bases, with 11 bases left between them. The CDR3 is CASKQGQNSPLHF. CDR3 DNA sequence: TGTGCCAGCAAACAGGGCCAGAATTCACCCCTCCACTTT. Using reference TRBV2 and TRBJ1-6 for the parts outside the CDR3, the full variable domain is EPEVTQTPSHQVTQMGQEVILRCVPISNHLYFYWYRQILGQKVEFLVSFYNNEISEKSEIFDDQFSVERPDGSNFTLKIRSTKLEDSAMYFCASKQGQNSPLHFGNGTRLTVT.

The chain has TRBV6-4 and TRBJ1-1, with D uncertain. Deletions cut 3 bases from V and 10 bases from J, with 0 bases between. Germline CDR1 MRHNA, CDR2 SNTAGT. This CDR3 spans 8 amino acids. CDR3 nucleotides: TGTGCCAGCAGTGAAGCTTTCTTT. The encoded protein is CASSEAFF.

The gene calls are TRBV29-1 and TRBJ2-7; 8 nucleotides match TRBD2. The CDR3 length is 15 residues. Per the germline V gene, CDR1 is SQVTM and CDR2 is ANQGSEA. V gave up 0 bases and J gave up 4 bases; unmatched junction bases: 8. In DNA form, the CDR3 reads TGCAGCGTTGAAGATAGCCGGGAGGGTATGTACGAGCAGTACTTC. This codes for CSVEDSREGMYEQYF.

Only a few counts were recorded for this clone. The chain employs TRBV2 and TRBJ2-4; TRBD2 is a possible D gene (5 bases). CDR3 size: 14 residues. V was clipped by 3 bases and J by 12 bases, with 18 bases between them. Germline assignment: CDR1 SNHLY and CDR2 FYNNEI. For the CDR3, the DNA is TGTGCCAGCAGTGATTGGACTGGAGGCCGCGCTCAGTACTTC. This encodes CASSDWTGGRAQYF. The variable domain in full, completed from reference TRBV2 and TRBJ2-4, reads EPEVTQTPSHQVTQMGQEVILRCVPISNHLYFYWYRQILGQKVEFLVSFYNNEISEKSEIFDDQFSVERPDGSNFTLKIRSTKLEDSAMYFCASSDWTGGRAQYFGAGTRLSVL.

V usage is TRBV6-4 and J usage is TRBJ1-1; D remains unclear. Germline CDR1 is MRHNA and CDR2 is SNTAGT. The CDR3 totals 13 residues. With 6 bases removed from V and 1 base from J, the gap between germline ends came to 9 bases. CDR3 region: CASSTTWNTEAFF. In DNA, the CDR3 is TGTGCCAGCAGCACGACTTGGAACACTGAAGCTTTCTTT.

The CDR3 is CASSSTDNEQFF. DNA for the CDR3: TGCGCCAGCAGCTCTACTGACAATGAGCAGTTCTTC. V is TRBV5-1 and J is TRBJ2-1; D unresolved. The length of the CDR3 is 12 residues. Per the germline V gene, CDR1 is SGHRS and CDR2 is YFSETQ. The V and J ends lost 3 bases and 5 bases respectively, with 6 bases between them.

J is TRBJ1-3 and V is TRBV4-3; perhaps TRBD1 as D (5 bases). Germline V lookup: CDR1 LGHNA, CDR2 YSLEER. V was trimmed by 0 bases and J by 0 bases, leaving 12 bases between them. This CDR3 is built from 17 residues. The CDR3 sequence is CASSQEGGVSSGNTIYF. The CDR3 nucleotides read TGCGCCAGCAGCCAAGAGGGGGGGGTTTCCTCTGGAAACACCATATATTTT.

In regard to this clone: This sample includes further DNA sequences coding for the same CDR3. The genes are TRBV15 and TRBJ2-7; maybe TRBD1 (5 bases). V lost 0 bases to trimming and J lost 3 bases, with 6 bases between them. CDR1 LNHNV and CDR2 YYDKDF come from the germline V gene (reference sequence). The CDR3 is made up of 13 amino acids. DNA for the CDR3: TGTGCCACCAGCAGAGACAGGGTCTACGAGCAGTACTTC. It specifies CATSRDRVYEQYF.

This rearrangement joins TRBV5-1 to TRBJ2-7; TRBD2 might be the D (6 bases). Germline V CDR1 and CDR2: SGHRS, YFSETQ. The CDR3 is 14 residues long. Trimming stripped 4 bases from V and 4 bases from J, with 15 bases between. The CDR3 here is CASSPDFSGYEQYF. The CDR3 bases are TGCGCCAGCAGCCCGGACTTTAGCGGTTACGAGCAGTACTTC.

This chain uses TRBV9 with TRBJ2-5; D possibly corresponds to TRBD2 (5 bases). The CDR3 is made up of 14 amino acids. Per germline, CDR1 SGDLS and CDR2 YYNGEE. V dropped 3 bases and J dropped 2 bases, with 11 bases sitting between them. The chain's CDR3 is CASSGSGYQETQYF. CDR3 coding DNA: TGTGCCAGCAGCGGGAGCGGATATCAAGAGACCCAGTACTTC. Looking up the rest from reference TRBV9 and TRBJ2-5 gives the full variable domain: DSGVTQTPKHLITATGQRVTLRCSPRSGDLSVYWYQQSLDQGLQFLIQYYNGEERAKGNILERFSAQQFPDLHSELNLSSLELGDSALYFCASSGSGYQETQYFGPGTRLLVL.

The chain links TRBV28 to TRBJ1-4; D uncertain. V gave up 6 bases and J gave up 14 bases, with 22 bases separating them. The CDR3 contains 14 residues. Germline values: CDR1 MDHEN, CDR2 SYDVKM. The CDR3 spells CASSPTDGEVALFF. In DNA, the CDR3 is TGTGCCAGCAGCCCAACGGACGGAGAAGTTGCTCTGTTTTTT.

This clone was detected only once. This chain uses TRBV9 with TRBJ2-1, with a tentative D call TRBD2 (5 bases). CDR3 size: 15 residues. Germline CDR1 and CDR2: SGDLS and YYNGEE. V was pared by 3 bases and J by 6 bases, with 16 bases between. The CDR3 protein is CASSGSATRINEQFF. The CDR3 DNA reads TGTGCCAGCAGCGGTAGCGCAACAAGAATCAATGAGCAGTTCTTC.

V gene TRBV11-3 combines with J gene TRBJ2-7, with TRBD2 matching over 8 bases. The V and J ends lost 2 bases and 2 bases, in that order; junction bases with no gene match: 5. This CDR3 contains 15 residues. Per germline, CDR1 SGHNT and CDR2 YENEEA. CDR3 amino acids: CASSLTGGEAYEQYF. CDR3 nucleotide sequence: TGTGCCAGCAGCTTAACGGGGGGGGAAGCCTACGAGCAGTACTTC.

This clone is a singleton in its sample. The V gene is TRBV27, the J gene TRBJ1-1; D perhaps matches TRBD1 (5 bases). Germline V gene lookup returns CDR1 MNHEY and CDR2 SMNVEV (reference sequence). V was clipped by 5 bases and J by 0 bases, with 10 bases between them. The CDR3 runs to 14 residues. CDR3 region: CASSGHRLNTEAFF. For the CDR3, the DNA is TGTGCCAGCAGTGGCCACAGGCTGAACACTGAAGCTTTCTTT.

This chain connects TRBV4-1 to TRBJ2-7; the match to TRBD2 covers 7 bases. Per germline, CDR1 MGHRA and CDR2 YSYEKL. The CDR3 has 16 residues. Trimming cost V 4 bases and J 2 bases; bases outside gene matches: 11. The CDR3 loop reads CASSRIGLESTYEQYF. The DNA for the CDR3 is TGCGCCAGCAGCCGAATCGGACTAGAGTCAACCTACGAGCAGTACTTC.

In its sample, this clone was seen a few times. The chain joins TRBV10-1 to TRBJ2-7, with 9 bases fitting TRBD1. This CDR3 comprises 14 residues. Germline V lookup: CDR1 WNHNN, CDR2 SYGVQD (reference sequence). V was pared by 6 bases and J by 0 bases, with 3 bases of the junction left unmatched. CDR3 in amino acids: CASRTGGSSYEQYF. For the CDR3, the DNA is TGCGCCAGCAGGACAGGGGGAAGCTCCTACGAGCAGTACTTC.

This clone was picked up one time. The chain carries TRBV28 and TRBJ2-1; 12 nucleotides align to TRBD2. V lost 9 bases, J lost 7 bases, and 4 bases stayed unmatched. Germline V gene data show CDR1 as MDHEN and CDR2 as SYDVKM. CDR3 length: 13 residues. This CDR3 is CASTSGRLNEQFF. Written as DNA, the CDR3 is TGTGCCAGTACTAGCGGGAGGTTAAATGAGCAGTTCTTC.

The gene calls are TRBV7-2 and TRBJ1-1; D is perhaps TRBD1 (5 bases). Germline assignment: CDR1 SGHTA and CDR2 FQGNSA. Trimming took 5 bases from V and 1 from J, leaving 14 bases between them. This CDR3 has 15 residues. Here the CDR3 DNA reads TGTGCCAGCAGCCCGACCGGGACCAGGAACACTGAAGCTTTCTTT. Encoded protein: CASSPTGTRNTEAFF.

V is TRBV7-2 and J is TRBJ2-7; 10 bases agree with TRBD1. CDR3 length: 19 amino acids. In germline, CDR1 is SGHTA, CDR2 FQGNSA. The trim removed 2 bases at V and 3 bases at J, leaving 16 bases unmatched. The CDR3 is CASSLRGDRGSFYFYEQYF. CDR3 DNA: TGTGCCAGCAGCTTACGTGGGGACAGGGGATCTTTTTACTTCTACGAGCAGTACTTC. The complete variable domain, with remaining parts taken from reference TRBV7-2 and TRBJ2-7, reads GAGVSQSPSNKVTEKGKDVELRCDPISGHTALYWYRQSLGQGLEFLIYFQGNSAPDKSGLPSDRFSAERTGGSVSTLTIQRTQQEDSAVYLCASSLRGDRGSFYFYEQYFGPGTRLTVT.

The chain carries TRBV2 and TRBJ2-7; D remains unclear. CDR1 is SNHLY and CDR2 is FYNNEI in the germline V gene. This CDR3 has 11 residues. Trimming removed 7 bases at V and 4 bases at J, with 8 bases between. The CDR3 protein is CASKTSYEQYF. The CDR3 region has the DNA TGTGCCAGCAAGACCTCTTACGAGCAGTACTTC. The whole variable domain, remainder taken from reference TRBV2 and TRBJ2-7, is EPEVTQTPSHQVTQMGQEVILRCVPISNHLYFYWYRQILGQKVEFLVSFYNNEISEKSEIFDDQFSVERPDGSNFTLKIRSTKLEDSAMYFCASKTSYEQYFGPGTRLTVT.

The CDR3 is CASSYREGETQYF. The CDR3 DNA follows: TGTGCCAGCAGTTACAGGGAGGGAGAGACCCAGTACTTC. The chain has TRBV6-6 and TRBJ2-5, with 7 bases aligning to TRBD2. The CDR3 is 13 residues long. CDR1 is MNHNY, CDR2 SVGAGI, per germline (reference sequence). J lost 4 bases, V lost 2 bases, and 1 base had no gene match.

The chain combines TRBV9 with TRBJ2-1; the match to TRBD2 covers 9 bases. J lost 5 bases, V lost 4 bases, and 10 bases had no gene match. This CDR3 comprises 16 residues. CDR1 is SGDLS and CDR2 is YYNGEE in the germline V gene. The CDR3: CASSPSASGVNNEQFF. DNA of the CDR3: TGTGCCAGCAGCCCATCTGCTAGCGGGGTTAACAATGAGCAGTTCTTC.